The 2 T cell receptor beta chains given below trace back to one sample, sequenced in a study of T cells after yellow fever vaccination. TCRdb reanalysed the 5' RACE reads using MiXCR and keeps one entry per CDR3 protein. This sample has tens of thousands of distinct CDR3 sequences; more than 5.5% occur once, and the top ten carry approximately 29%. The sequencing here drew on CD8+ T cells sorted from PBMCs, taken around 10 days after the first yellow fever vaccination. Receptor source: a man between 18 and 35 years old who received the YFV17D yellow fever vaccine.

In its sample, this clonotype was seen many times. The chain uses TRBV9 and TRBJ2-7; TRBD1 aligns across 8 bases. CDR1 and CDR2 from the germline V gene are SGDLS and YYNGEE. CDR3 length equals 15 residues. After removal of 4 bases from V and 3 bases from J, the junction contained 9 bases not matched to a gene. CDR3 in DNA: TGTGCCAGCAGCCCCCGGGACAGGCTAGGCTACGAGCAGTACTTC. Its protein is CASSPRDRLGYEQYF.

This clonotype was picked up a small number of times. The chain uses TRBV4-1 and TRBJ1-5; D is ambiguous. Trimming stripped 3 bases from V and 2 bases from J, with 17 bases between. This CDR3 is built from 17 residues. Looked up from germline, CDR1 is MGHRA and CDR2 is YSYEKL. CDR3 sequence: CASSHETWSMGNQPQHF. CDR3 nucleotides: TGCGCCAGCAGCCACGAGACATGGTCCATGGGCAATCAGCCCCAGCATTTT.